The 14 T cell receptor beta chains below come from one sample, sequenced in a study of human T cells and chemical hapten exposure. Noted time point: healthy volunteer bleed at 6 weeks. Whole blood that had not been fractionated was the source of extracted total RNA. TCRdb ran MiXCR on the RACE reads and lists one entry per CDR3 protein. Of more than 75,000 distinct CDR3 sequences listed, about 9% are singletons. Material for sequencing was whole blood. The source of these receptors is a male donor in good health. Some clones in this sample may be carry-over from other donors' samples.

This rearrangement joins TRBV10-3 to TRBJ2-3; 7 bases agree with TRBD2. Germline assignment: CDR1 ENHRY and CDR2 SYGVKD. There are 14 residues in the CDR3. V lost 10 bases and J lost 5; bases outside the gene matches: 12. The CDR3 reads CASQLAKREDTQYF. The CDR3 DNA reads TGTGCCAGCCAACTAGCGAAGAGGGAAGATACGCAGTATTTT.

This clonotype was seen more than once but under ten times. This sequence joins TRBV20-1 and TRBJ2-3, with a weak D call TRBD2 (6 bases). Germline CDR1 DFQATT, CDR2 SNEGSKA (reference sequence). This CDR3 contains 13 residues. V lost 5 bases and J lost 4, with 13 bases in between. The chain's CDR3 is CSAPGLTPDTQYF. The CDR3 coding sequence is TGCAGTGCTCCGGGACTCACACCAGATACGCAGTATTTT.

This clonotype was observed once. This sequence joins TRBV14 and TRBJ2-7, with D perhaps assigned TRBD1 or TRBD2 (6 bases each). Germline values: CDR1 SGHDN, CDR2 FVKESK. The CDR3 is 15 residues long. V lost 1 base to trimming and J lost 3 bases, with 13 bases between them. The CDR3, as DNA: TGTGCCAGCAGCCAAGTCAGAGGGGGAGGCTACGAGCAGTACTTC. This sequence encodes CASSQVRGGGYEQYF.

This clonotype has only a few counts. This sequence joins TRBV10-3 and TRBJ1-1; 9 bases agree with TRBD1. Germline V gives CDR1 ENHRY, CDR2 SYGVKD. The CDR3 spans 12 residues. The junction had 2 bases not matched to a gene; V was cut back by 7 bases and J by 5 bases. The CDR3 bases are TGTGCCATCAAGGACAGGGGAACTGAAGCTTTCTTT. It specifies CAIKDRGTEAFF.

This clonotype was seen only a few times. The V gene is TRBV6-2 or TRBV6-3, the J gene TRBJ2-7; TRBD1 matches 7 bases. The junction had 4 bases not matched to a gene; V was cut back by 2 bases and J by 0 bases. Per germline, CDR1 MNHEY and CDR2 SVGEGT. The CDR3 has 15 residues. The chain's CDR3 is CASSYGDSSSYEQYF. The CDR3 DNA sequence: TGTGCCAGCAGTTACGGGGACAGTAGCTCCTACGAGCAGTACTTC.

This clonotype was picked up many times. The chain uses TRBV6-5 and TRBJ2-2; 7 bases agree with TRBD1. The CDR3 sequence is 16 residues long. The germline CDR1 and CDR2 sequences are MNHEY and SVGAGI. The V segment lost 0 bases and the J segment 3 bases; nucleotides outside the gene matches: 4. CDR3 in DNA: TGTGCCAGCAGTTACTCGGGGACAGCCTACACCGGGGAGCTGTTTTTT. It is translated as CASSYSGTAYTGELFF.

This clonotype showed up many times. The V and J genes are TRBV7-9 and TRBJ1-1; 7 nucleotides align to TRBD1. This CDR3 has 15 amino acids. Trimming at V came to 6 bases and at J to 5 bases, leaving 12 bases not matched to a gene. CDR1 is SEHNR and CDR2 is FQNEAQ in the germline V gene (reference sequence). CDR3 nucleotide sequence: TGTGCCAGCAGTACTCAAAGACAGGGAAATACTGAAGCTTTCTTT. This gives the protein CASSTQRQGNTEAFF.

This clonotype showed up many times. The chain has TRBV5-6 and TRBJ2-7; D remains ambiguous. CDR3 size: 12 residues. The V and J ends lost 3 bases and 0 bases respectively, with 4 bases between them. Germline V CDR1 and CDR2: SGHDT, YYEEEE. The CDR3: CASSSTSYEQYF. In DNA form, the CDR3 reads TGTGCCAGCAGCTCGACCTCCTACGAGCAGTACTTC.

The chain links TRBV2 to TRBJ1-6; perhaps TRBD1 as D (5 bases). Trimming took off 4 bases at V and 8 bases at J, with 24 bases between the two ends. CDR3 length: 18 amino acids. Germline V gene sequence: CDR1 SNHLY, CDR2 FYNNEI. The CDR3 DNA sequence: TGTGCCAGCAGTGTTTCCCGGGGCCACCCAGGGATAGATTCACCCCTCCACTTT. This translates into CASSVSRGHPGIDSPLHF.

This clonotype was counted a few times. J is TRBJ1-4 and V is TRBV27; D ambiguous. V was pared by 6 bases and J by 0 bases, with 8 bases between. Germline CDR1 is MNHEY and CDR2 is SMNVEV (reference sequence). The CDR3 totals 14 residues. The CDR3 protein is CASRLLATNEKLFF. CDR3 nucleotide sequence: TGTGCCAGCAGACTACTTGCAACTAATGAAAAACTGTTTTTT.

The gene calls are TRBV7-6 and TRBJ2-7; TRBD1 matches 9 bases. CDR3 length: 14 amino acids. Germline-derived CDR1 and CDR2 are SGHVS and FNYEAQ. V dropped 0 bases and J dropped 5; count of bases not matched to a gene: 2. The CDR3 DNA follows: TGTGCCAGCAGCTTAGCACAGGGGGCGAACGAGCAGTACTTC. Translated: CASSLAQGANEQYF.

V gene TRBV3-1 combines with J gene TRBJ2-7; a possible D gene is TRBD2 (5 bases). The CDR3 is made up of 12 amino acids. The germline V gene has CDR1 LGHDT and CDR2 YNNKEL (reference sequence). Trimming took 2 bases from V and 12 from J, leaving 14 bases between them. CDR3 amino acids: CASSQHDYFRYF. DNA of the CDR3: TGTGCCAGCAGCCAACATGACTACTTTAGGTACTTC.

This clonotype was found a few times. CDR3 sequence: CASSEDPVTEAFF. In nucleotides, the CDR3 is TGTGCCAGCAGTGAAGATCCCGTTACTGAAGCTTTCTTT. The V gene is TRBV2, the J gene TRBJ1-1; no definite D call. The CDR3 length is 13 residues. Germline lookup yields CDR1 SNHLY and CDR2 FYNNEI. V shed 1 base and J shed 5 bases, with 8 bases lying between them.

In this sample, this clonotype turned up a few times. The rearrangement links TRBV7-8 to TRBJ1-1, with D hard to call. V was shortened by 5 bases and J by 1 base, with 17 bases between the two germline ends. This CDR3 region has 16 residues. Germline V lookup: CDR1 SGHVS, CDR2 FQNEAQ. The CDR3 region has the DNA TGTGCCAGCAGCCCGCTTCAACCGGGAGGGAACACTGAAGCTTTCTTT. This encodes CASSPLQPGGNTEAFF. Full variable domain (rest looked up from reference TRBV7-8 and TRBJ1-1): GAGVSQSPRYKVAKRGQDVALRCDPISGHVSLFWYQQALGQGPEFLTYFQNEAQLDKSGLPSDRFFAERPEGSVSTLKIQRTQQEDSAVYLCASSPLQPGGNTEAFFGQGTRLTVV.